The clone carrying this TCR beta chain was observed at least ten times. The CDR3 end falls 3 residues outside the read, so it is completed with the germline J gene. Profiled with immunoSEQ multiplex PCR; TCRdb holds only in-frame clones, not every one. Captured here are 55,000 to 65,000 clones, none seen once; the top ten comprise 1.5% to 2%. CDR1 and CDR2 (germline): SNHLY, FYNNEI. V was shortened by 7 bases and J by 4 bases, with 11 bases between the two germline ends. CDR3 size: 13 residues. This entry comes from a study of T cell clonality in common variable immunodeficiency. Source material: peripheral blood mononuclear cells. This rearrangement joins TRBV2 to TRBJ1-5; tentative D call: TRBD1 (5 bases). The origin of this receptor is a person aged 18 to 70 in good health. Incomplete CDR3 DNA: TGTGCCAGCATGGCGGACAATAATCAGCCC. It encodes CASMADNNQP. The whole CDR3 sequence is CASMADNNQPQHF.